The 19 T cell receptor beta chains reported below all come from one sample, sequenced in a study of cytotoxic CD8 clonotypes in ibrutinib-treated CLL. Measured with immunoSEQ multiplex PCR; TCRdb has only the in-frame clones, and not every one. The repertoire holds some 120,000 clones, about 85% seen once, with about 3.3% in the top ten. This specimen was PBMCs, taken after 24 months of ibrutinib treatment. The receptors come from a human donor with chronic lymphocytic leukemia.

This clone was counted a single time. The chain combines TRBV18 with TRBJ1-2, with D maybe TRBD1 (5 bases). In germline, CDR1 is KGHSH, CDR2 LQKENI. This CDR3 contains 14 residues. V lost 3 bases, J lost 14 bases, and 22 bases lay in between. The CDR3 sequence is CASSPLYDRFSWTF. The CDR3 nucleotides are TGTGCCAGCTCACCCCTCTACGACAGATTTTCGTGGACCTTC.

A word on this clone: In the same sample, other DNA sequences code for this CDR3. The chain is built from TRBV5-1 and TRBJ2-3; D is unresolved. The V and J ends lost 0 bases and 0 bases respectively, with 5 bases between them. Germline CDR1 reads SGHRS; CDR2 reads YFSETQ. This CDR3 region has 14 residues. The CDR3 DNA reads TGCGCCAGCAGCTTGGCCGGGAGCACAGATACGCAGTATTTT. Translating gives CASSLAGSTDTQYF.

The rearrangement links TRBV18 to TRBJ1-3, with 7 bases fitting TRBD1. There are 17 residues in the CDR3. CDR1 and CDR2 (germline): KGHSH, LQKENI. Losses at the gene ends were 4 bases for V and 0 bases for J; bases not matched to a gene: 9. DNA of the CDR3: TGTGCCAGCTCACGAGGACAGGTACCCAACTCTGGAAACACCATATATTTT. Translation gives CASSRGQVPNSGNTIYF.

The rearrangement joins TRBV7-3 to TRBJ2-6, with 7 bases aligning to TRBD1. Germline V gene data show CDR1 as SGHTA and CDR2 as FQGTGA. V was pared by 5 bases and J by 0 bases, with 4 bases of the junction left unmatched. CDR3 length equals 16 residues. This CDR3 reads CASSRDSFSGANVLTF. The CDR3 nucleotides are TGTGCCAGCAGCCGGGACAGTTTCTCTGGGGCCAACGTCCTGACTTTC.

The V gene is TRBV6-5, the J gene TRBJ1-5; 12 bases agree with TRBD1. J lost 1 base, V lost 10 bases, and 5 bases had no gene match. The CDR3 consists of 15 residues. Germline CDR1 and CDR2: MNHEY and SVGAGI. The CDR3 sequence is CATRGQGASNQPQHF. The CDR3 DNA follows: TGTGCCACTAGGGGACAGGGGGCAAGCAATCAGCCCCAGCATTTT.

The V gene is TRBV10-3, the J gene TRBJ1-3, with D unclear. The length of the CDR3 is 13 residues. V shed 3 bases and J shed 3 bases, with 6 bases lying between them. Germline V gene sequence: CDR1 ENHRY, CDR2 SYGVKD. The CDR3 spells CAISDGVGNTIYF. The CDR3 DNA reads TGTGCCATCAGTGATGGTGTTGGAAACACCATATATTTT.

This clone has more than one count but fewer than ten. V and J are TRBV11-2 and TRBJ2-5; tentative D call: TRBD2 (7 bases). V was clipped by 1 base and J by 0 bases, with 15 bases between them. Germline CDR1 and CDR2: SGHAT and FQNNGV. CDR3 length equals 17 residues. Here the CDR3 DNA reads TGTGCCAGCAGCTTAGCCAGCCGCGGGGGCAACCAAGAGACCCAGTACTTC. Its translation: CASSLASRGGNQETQYF.

The chain employs TRBV6-1 and TRBJ2-5; maybe TRBD2 (6 bases). Per the germline V gene, CDR1 is MNHNS and CDR2 is SASEGT. The CDR3 is 14 residues long. Trimming shortened V by 2 bases and J by 7 bases, and 14 bases separated the two germline ends. This CDR3 reads CASSELGEVGTQYF. The CDR3 DNA is TGTGCCAGCAGTGAACTGGGGGAGGTGGGGACCCAGTACTTC.

The gene calls are TRBV10-3 and TRBJ2-5; perhaps D is TRBD1 or TRBD2 (6 bases each). The CDR3 has 14 residues. Germline CDR1 and CDR2: ENHRY and SYGVKD. Trimming left V 3 bases short and J 7 bases short, with 15 bases between. The CDR3 region is CAISEGGLGGTQYF. CDR3 coding DNA: TGTGCCATCAGTGAAGGGGGGCTGGGGGGGACCCAGTACTTC.

The chain links TRBV19 to TRBJ2-3; D call uncertain. This CDR3 comprises 14 residues. V dropped 1 base and J dropped 4 bases, with 9 bases sitting between them. Germline V gene data show CDR1 as LNHDA and CDR2 as SQIVND (reference sequence). This CDR3 is CASSIAGGADTQYF. The CDR3 DNA is TGTGCCAGTAGTATAGCGGGTGGCGCAGATACGCAGTATTTT.

V is TRBV6-5 and J is TRBJ2-3; 11 bases match TRBD2. Germline values: CDR1 MNHEY, CDR2 SVGAGI. The CDR3 has 15 residues. V lost 8 bases to trimming and J lost 2 bases; unmatched junction nucleotides: 6. Here the CDR3 reads CASLSSGGITDTQYF. The CDR3, as DNA: TGTGCCAGCCTTTCTAGCGGGGGGATCACAGATACGCAGTATTTT.

The CDR3 DNA reads TGTGCCAGCAGTTACTCGATGAGGGACTATGGCTACACCTTC. Amino acid sequence: CASSYSMRDYGYTF. V usage is TRBV6-6 and J usage is TRBJ1-2; D gene ambiguous. Trimming removed 0 bases at V and 3 bases at J, with 8 bases between. CDR1 and CDR2 (germline): MNHNY, SVGAGI (reference sequence). The CDR3 sequence is 14 residues long.

The chain joins TRBV11-2 to TRBJ1-2; TRBD1 aligns across 10 bases. Germline V gene data show CDR1 as SGHAT and CDR2 as FQNNGV. The junction had 4 bases not matched to a gene; V was cut back by 3 bases and J by 6 bases. The CDR3 sequence is 14 residues long. This CDR3 is CASSFDRGRHGYTF. The CDR3 DNA reads as TGTGCCAGCAGCTTCGACAGGGGGCGGCATGGCTACACCTTC.

This chain connects TRBV5-1 to TRBJ2-3, with 8 bases lining up with TRBD1. The CDR3 runs 14 residues. The V gene end was trimmed by 2 bases and the J gene end by 4 bases; junction bases not matched to a gene: 3. The germline CDR1 and CDR2 sequences are SGHRS and YFSETQ. DNA of the CDR3: TGCGCCAGCAGCTTAGACAGGGGCGCAGATACGCAGTATTTT. It translates to CASSLDRGADTQYF. Together with reference TRBV5-1 and TRBJ2-3, the CDR3 gives the full variable domain: KAGVTQTPRYLIKTRGQQVTLSCSPISGHRSVSWYQQTPGQGLQFLFEYFSETQRNKGNFPGRFSGRQFSNSRSEMNVSTLELGDSALYLCASSLDRGADTQYFGPGTRLTVL.

The chain has TRBV30 and TRBJ1-6; a weak D match, TRBD1 (6 bases). The CDR3 runs 13 residues. Looked up from germline, CDR1 is GTSNPN and CDR2 is SVGIG (reference sequence). Deletions cut 8 bases from V and 7 bases from J, with 15 bases between. The CDR3 region has the DNA TGTGCCGCACAGGGTTTGGAAAATTCACCCCTCCACTTT. It codes for CAAQGLENSPLHF.

The J gene is TRBJ1-5, the V gene TRBV5-6; D call uncertain. V was cut by 4 bases and J by 4 bases, with 15 bases left in between. The CDR3 runs 15 residues. The germline gives CDR1 SGHDT, CDR2 YYEEEE. The CDR3 sequence: CASSQTEGLNQPQHF. The CDR3 DNA follows: TGTGCCAGCAGCCAAACAGAGGGCCTAAATCAGCCCCAGCATTTT. The full variable domain, its missing parts supplied by reference TRBV5-6 and TRBJ1-5, is DAGVTQSPTHLIKTRGQQVTLRCSPKSGHDTVSWYQQALGQGPQFIFQYYEEEERQRGNFPDRFSGHQFPNYSSELNVNALLLGDSALYLCASSQTEGLNQPQHFGDGTRLSIL.

This chain joins TRBV13 and TRBJ2-7; 14 positions match TRBD2. CDR3 length: 16 amino acids. V lost 2 bases, J lost 4 bases, and 4 bases stayed unmatched. CDR1 and CDR2 (germline): PRHDT, FYEKMQ (reference sequence). The CDR3 is CASSLKGLAGGYEQYF. Written as DNA, the CDR3 is TGTGCCAGCAGCTTAAAAGGACTAGCGGGGGGTTACGAGCAGTACTTC.

The chain recombines TRBV29-1 with TRBJ1-2; possibly TRBD1 for D (5 bases). Germline CDR1 SQVTM, CDR2 ANQGSEA. This CDR3 has 14 amino acids. V lost 6 bases to trimming and J lost 0 bases, with 14 bases between them. The CDR3 nucleotides are TGCAGCGTCAGGCCAGGGTCTTCTAACTATGGCTACACCTTC. This codes for CSVRPGSSNYGYTF.

The chain combines TRBV5-4 with TRBJ2-5; perhaps D is TRBD1 or TRBD2 (6 bases each). The CDR3 is made up of 13 amino acids. Trimming left V 5 bases short and J 5 bases short, with 13 bases between. Germline CDR1 SGHNT, CDR2 YYREEE (reference sequence). The CDR3 is CASREGGSETQYF. The CDR3 DNA sequence: TGTGCCAGCAGGGAGGGGGGATCGGAGACCCAGTACTTC. The whole variable domain, filled in from reference TRBV5-4 and TRBJ2-5, reads ETGVTQSPTHLIKTRGQQVTLRCSSQSGHNTVSWYQQALGQGPQFIFQYYREEENGRGNFPPRFSGLQFPNYSSELNVNALELDDSALYLCASREGGSETQYFGPGTRLLVL.